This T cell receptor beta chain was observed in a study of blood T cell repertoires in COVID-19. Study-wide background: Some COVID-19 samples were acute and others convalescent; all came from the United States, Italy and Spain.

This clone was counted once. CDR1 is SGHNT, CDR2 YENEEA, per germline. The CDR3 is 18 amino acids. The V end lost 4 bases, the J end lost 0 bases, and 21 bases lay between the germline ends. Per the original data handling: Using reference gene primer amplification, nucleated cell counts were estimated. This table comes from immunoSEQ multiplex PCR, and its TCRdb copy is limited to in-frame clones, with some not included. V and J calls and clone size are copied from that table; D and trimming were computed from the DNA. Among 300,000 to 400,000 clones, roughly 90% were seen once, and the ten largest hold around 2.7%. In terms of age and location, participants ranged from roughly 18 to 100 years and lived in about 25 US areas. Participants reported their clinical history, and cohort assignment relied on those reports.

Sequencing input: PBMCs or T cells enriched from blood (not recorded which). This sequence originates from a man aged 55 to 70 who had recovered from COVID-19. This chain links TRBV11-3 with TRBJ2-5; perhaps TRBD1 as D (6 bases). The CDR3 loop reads CASSSWGWDNEYQETQYF. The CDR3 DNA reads TGTGCCAGCAGCTCCTGGGGGTGGGACAACGAGTACCAAGAGACCCAGTACTTC.